The rows below give T cell receptor beta chains drawn from one sample of a study of CD8 T cells in Susac syndrome. TCRdb re-analysed the immunoSEQ multiplex PCR reads in MiXCR, keeping a single row per CDR3 protein. The repertoire consists of some 120,000 distinct CDR3 sequences, with about 96% occurring once and the leading ten covering more than 0.095%. Sequencing used CD4+ T cells from PBMCs. The receptors derive from a human donor in good health. The CDR3 runs from the conserved cysteine through the conserved F or W. D genes are given only for firm matches. The size of a clone is reported for some rows only, either as once, few or many, or as a class for expanded clones.

J: TRBJ1-1
V: TRBV30
size: .
D: .
CDR3: CAWKGRTEAFF
DNA: TGTGCCTGGAAGGGAAGGACTGAAGCTTTCTTT

J: TRBJ2-4
V: TRBV20-1
size: .
D: .
CDR3: CSASGGAQLAKNIQYF
DNA: TGCAGTGCTAGCGGCGGGGCTCAACTAGCCAAAAACATTCAGTACTTC

J: TRBJ2-1
V: TRBV12-3/TRBV12-4
size: .
D: .
CDR3: CASSSTPGVREQFF
DNA: TGTGCCAGCAGTTCGACCCCAGGGGTCCGTGAGCAGTTCTTC

J: TRBJ2-5
V: TRBV7-9
size: once
D: TRBD1
CDR3: CASSWGPGQGGRETQYF
DNA: TGTGCCAGCAGCTGGGGACCGGGACAGGGAGGCCGAGAGACCCAGTACTTC

J: TRBJ2-3
V: TRBV18
size: .
D: .
CDR3: CASSPPVLFGTDTQYF
DNA: TGTGCCAGCTCACCACCGGTACTATTTGGCACAGATACGCAGTATTTT

J: TRBJ1-2
V: TRBV3-1
size: .
D: .
CDR3: CASSQVDNYGYTF
DNA: TGTGCCAGCAGCCAAGTGGACAACTATGGCTACACCTTC

J: TRBJ1-3
V: TRBV18
size: .
D: .
CDR3: CASSPRQTDGNTIYF
DNA: TGTGCCAGCTCACCGAGGCAGACGGACGGAAACACCATATATTTT

J: TRBJ2-3
V: TRBV18
size: once
D: .
CDR3: CASSSGPRDPQYF
DNA: TGTGCCAGCTCATCGGGACCGCGGGATCCGCAGTATTTT

J: TRBJ2-7
V: TRBV19
size: .
D: .
CDR3: CASSSKGLSSGEQYF
DNA: TGTGCCAGTAGTTCCAAGGGCCTTTCCTCGGGCGAGCAGTACTTC

J: TRBJ2-3
V: TRBV12-3/TRBV12-4
size: once
D: .
CDR3: CASSPHSDTQYF
DNA: TGTGCCAGCAGTCCTCATTCGGATACGCAGTATTTT

J: TRBJ2-5
V: TRBV18
size: .
D: .
CDR3: CASSGGTGTSETQYF
DNA: TGTGCCAGCTCAGGGGGAACAGGAACTTCGGAGACCCAGTACTTC

J: TRBJ2-1
V: TRBV12-3/TRBV12-4
size: .
D: TRBD2
CDR3: CASSLDSGNHGEQFF
DNA: TGTGCCAGCAGTTTAGACAGCGGGAATCACGGTGAGCAGTTCTTC

J: TRBJ2-7
V: TRBV19
size: .
D: .
CDR3: CASSSSGYEQYF
DNA: TGTGCCAGTAGTTCCAGCGGCTACGAGCAGTACTTC

J: TRBJ2-1
V: TRBV14
size: once
D: TRBD2
CDR3: CASSQGASGSLSEQFF
DNA: TGTGCCAGCAGCCAAGGGGCTAGCGGGAGCTTAAGTGAGCAGTTCTTC

J: TRBJ2-7
V: TRBV4-2
size: .
D: .
CDR3: CASSQGRGGVGEQYF
DNA: TGTGCCAGCAGCCAAGGCCGAGGAGGGGTGGGCGAGCAGTACTTC

J: TRBJ2-3
V: TRBV29-1
size: .
D: TRBD1
CDR3: CSVEGGTGLRDTQYF
DNA: TGCAGCGTTGAAGGAGGGACAGGGTTAAGAGATACGCAGTATTTT

J: TRBJ2-5
V: TRBV28
size: .
D: TRBD2
CDR3: CASSLSMGLAGVQETQYF
DNA: TGTGCCAGCAGTTTATCAATGGGACTAGCGGGAGTCCAAGAGACCCAGTACTTC

J: TRBJ2-2
V: TRBV2
size: .
D: TRBD1
CDR3: CASSAQGAIITGELFF
DNA: TGTGCCAGCAGCGCCCAGGGGGCGATTATTACCGGGGAGCTGTTTTTT

J: TRBJ2-7
V: TRBV5-1
size: .
D: TRBD2
CDR3: CASSPRRGLAGRSYEQYF
DNA: TGCGCCAGCAGCCCCCGGCGGGGACTAGCGGGAAGGTCCTACGAGCAGTACTTC

J: TRBJ2-7
V: TRBV7-2
size: .
D: .
CDR3: CASSAHRAPYEQYF
DNA: TGTGCCAGCAGCGCGCACCGGGCCCCCTACGAGCAGTACTTC

J: TRBJ2-1
V: TRBV3-1
size: .
D: TRBD2
CDR3: CASSHSSGDNEQFF
DNA: TGTGCCAGCAGCCACTCTAGCGGCGACAATGAGCAGTTCTTC

J: TRBJ2-3
V: TRBV28
size: .
D: .
CDR3: CASRVSTDTQYF
DNA: TGTGCCAGCAGAGTAAGCACAGATACGCAGTATTTT

J: TRBJ2-7
V: TRBV2
size: .
D: .
CDR3: CASSHQRGYEQYF
DNA: TGTGCCAGCAGTCACCAGAGGGGTTACGAGCAGTACTTC

J: TRBJ1-1
V: TRBV6-4
size: .
D: .
CDR3: CASSSMINTEAFF
DNA: TGTGCCAGCAGCAGTATGATTAACACTGAAGCTTTCTTT

J: TRBJ2-1
V: TRBV14
size: .
D: TRBD1
CDR3: CASSPLWGQGADNEQFF
DNA: TGTGCCAGCAGCCCCCTGTGGGGACAGGGGGCCGACAATGAGCAGTTCTTC

J: TRBJ1-2
V: TRBV28
size: .
D: TRBD1
CDR3: CASSLGTGRSDGYTF
DNA: TGTGCCAGCAGTTTGGGGACAGGTCGTTCCGATGGCTACACCTTC

J: TRBJ2-5
V: TRBV6-1
size: once
D: TRBD1
CDR3: CASSEGAGQGAQTQYF
DNA: TGTGCCAGCAGTGAAGGAGCCGGACAGGGGGCTCAGACCCAGTACTTC

J: TRBJ2-5
V: TRBV29-1
size: .
D: .
CDR3: CSVRQGGWKTQYF
DNA: TGCAGCGTTAGACAGGGAGGTTGGAAGACCCAGTACTTC

J: TRBJ1-2
V: TRBV29-1
size: .
D: .
CDR3: CSVEQGIYGYTF
DNA: TGCAGCGTTGAACAGGGGATCTATGGCTACACCTTC

J: TRBJ1-3
V: TRBV3-1
size: .
D: .
CDR3: CASSQGGGLSGNTIYF
DNA: TGTGCCAGCAGCCAAGGGGGGGGTCTCTCTGGAAACACCATATATTTT

J: TRBJ2-5
V: TRBV12-3/TRBV12-4
size: .
D: .
CDR3: CASSLDGGRETQYF
DNA: TGTGCCAGCAGTTTAGATGGGGGTCGAGAGACCCAGTACTTC

J: TRBJ2-3
V: TRBV12-3/TRBV12-4
size: .
D: .
CDR3: CASTAGPGDTQYF
DNA: TGTGCCAGCACGGCAGGGCCGGGGGATACGCAGTATTTT

J: TRBJ1-3
V: TRBV30
size: .
D: .
CDR3: CAWQSSGNTIYF
DNA: TGTGCCTGGCAGTCCTCTGGAAACACCATATATTTT

J: TRBJ2-6
V: TRBV2
size: .
D: .
CDR3: CASSADRRGFSGANVLTF
DNA: TGTGCCAGCAGTGCGGACAGAAGGGGGTTCTCTGGGGCCAACGTCCTGACTTTC

J: TRBJ2-2
V: TRBV20-1
size: .
D: TRBD1
CDR3: CSARDTGGERHGELFF
DNA: TGCAGTGCTAGAGACACAGGGGGCGAACGCCACGGGGAGCTGTTTTTT

J: TRBJ2-1
V: TRBV27
size: few
D: .
CDR3: CASSSRRGSSYNEQFF
DNA: TGTGCCAGCAGTTCCAGACGGGGAAGCTCCTACAATGAGCAGTTCTTC

J: TRBJ2-5
V: TRBV29-1
size: .
D: .
CDR3: CSLRTAPGETQYF
DNA: TGCAGCCTACGGACAGCCCCTGGAGAGACCCAGTACTTC

J: TRBJ2-7
V: TRBV29-1
size: .
D: .
CDR3: CSVEEGSPLREQYF
DNA: TGCAGCGTTGAAGAGGGGTCCCCACTAAGAGAGCAGTACTTC

J: TRBJ1-1
V: TRBV29-1
size: .
D: .
CDR3: CSVEGGALNTEAFF
DNA: TGCAGCGTCGAGGGAGGGGCGCTGAACACTGAAGCTTTCTTT

J: TRBJ2-1
V: TRBV20-1
size: once
D: TRBD1
CDR3: CSARQGGGGNEQFF
DNA: TGCAGTGCTCGTCAAGGGGGCGGAGGCAATGAGCAGTTCTTC

J: TRBJ2-5
V: TRBV6-1
size: .
D: TRBD2
CDR3: CASNLGGLAAQETQYF
DNA: TGTGCCAGCAATCTTGGGGGACTAGCGGCTCAAGAGACCCAGTACTTC

J: TRBJ1-1
V: TRBV27
size: .
D: .
CDR3: CASSRWLGLAGEAFF
DNA: TGTGCCAGCAGTAGGTGGCTAGGCCTCGCCGGTGAAGCTTTCTTT

J: TRBJ1-5
V: TRBV5-1
size: once
D: .
CDR3: CASSLYPTQGFRQPQHF
DNA: TGCGCCAGCAGTTTGTACCCGACACAGGGATTTAGACAGCCCCAGCATTTT

J: TRBJ2-2
V: TRBV2
size: .
D: .
CDR3: CASKRVVNTGELFF
DNA: TGTGCCAGCAAGAGGGTTGTGAACACCGGGGAGCTGTTTTTT

J: TRBJ1-4
V: TRBV25-1
size: .
D: .
CDR3: CASSEWGLRNEKLFF
DNA: TGTGCCAGCAGTGAATGGGGGCTACGTAACGAAAAACTGTTTTTT

J: TRBJ2-3
V: TRBV28
size: .
D: TRBD2
CDR3: CASRIGLAGLGGRDTQYF
DNA: TGTGCCAGCAGAATCGGACTAGCGGGATTGGGGGGGCGAGATACGCAGTATTTT

J: TRBJ2-3
V: TRBV3-1
size: .
D: .
CDR3: CASSRLDGRTDTQYF
DNA: TGTGCCAGCAGCCGCCTAGATGGCCGGACAGATACGCAGTATTTT

J: TRBJ2-6
V: TRBV27
size: .
D: .
CDR3: CASSLSPYARGAGANVLTF
DNA: TGTGCCAGCAGTTTATCTCCGTATGCTAGGGGGGCTGGGGCCAACGTCCTGACTTTC

J: TRBJ2-7
V: TRBV10-3
size: .
D: .
CDR3: CAISGSTESSYEQYF
DNA: TGTGCCATCAGTGGCTCGACAGAGAGCTCCTACGAGCAGTACTTC

J: TRBJ2-5
V: TRBV6-5
size: .
D: TRBD2
CDR3: CASSYQGLEETQYF
DNA: TGTGCCAGCAGTTACCAGGGACTAGAGGAGACCCAGTACTTC

J: TRBJ1-5
V: TRBV7-9
size: .
D: TRBD1
CDR3: CASSLGTGINQPQHF
DNA: TGTGCCAGCAGCTTAGGGACAGGGATCAATCAGCCCCAGCATTTT

J: TRBJ2-1
V: TRBV2
size: .
D: .
CDR3: CASSPEGRRLRNEQFF
DNA: TGTGCCAGCAGTCCTGAGGGGCGCAGGCTCCGCAATGAGCAGTTCTTC

J: TRBJ2-5
V: TRBV3-1
size: .
D: .
CDR3: CASSQAPGGGQETQYF
DNA: TGTGCCAGCAGCCAAGCACCGGGCGGCGGCCAAGAGACCCAGTACTTC

J: TRBJ2-1
V: TRBV5-1
size: .
D: TRBD1
CDR3: CASSPTGTGQGTRYNEQFF
DNA: TGCGCCAGCAGCCCGACGGGAACAGGACAGGGAACTCGCTACAATGAGCAGTTCTTC

J: TRBJ1-1
V: TRBV3-1
size: .
D: TRBD1
CDR3: CASSLTGGYTEAFF
DNA: TGTGCCAGCAGCCTTACAGGGGGATATACTGAAGCTTTCTTT

J: TRBJ2-7
V: TRBV19
size: .
D: .
CDR3: CASSTTGQIYEQYF
DNA: TGTGCCAGTAGTACTACCGGGCAGATCTACGAGCAGTACTTC

J: TRBJ2-4
V: TRBV29-1
size: .
D: .
CDR3: CSVEGYGKNIQYF
DNA: TGCAGCGTTGAAGGGTATGGCAAAAACATTCAGTACTTC

J: TRBJ2-5
V: TRBV28
size: .
D: .
CDR3: CASRFSGSGETQYF
DNA: TGTGCCAGCCGTTTTAGCGGAAGCGGAGAGACCCAGTACTTC

J: TRBJ2-7
V: TRBV25-1
size: .
D: .
CDR3: CASSEQRSYEQYF
DNA: TGTGCCAGCAGTGAACAGAGAAGCTACGAGCAGTACTTC